These 7 T cell receptor beta chains were all obtained from the same sample, sequenced in a study of T cell responses to AZD1222 COVID-19 vaccine. Only in-frame clones appear in the TCRdb table, and some are missing; sequencing was by immunoSEQ multiplex PCR. The table shows tens of thousands of clones, with about nine tenths occurring only once. The material was peripheral blood, obtained 28 days after the second dose of the MenACWY control vaccine. The receptor source for this set is an adult who received the MenACWY meningococcal vaccine as a control.

Of note for this clone: This sample also contains other DNA sequences that code for the same CDR3. The rearrangement uses TRBV28 and TRBJ2-7, with D uncertain. The length of the CDR3 is 11 residues. Germline V CDR1 and CDR2: MDHEN, SYDVKM. Trimming left V 2 bases short and J 4 bases short, with 3 bases between. The CDR3 sequence is CASSLTYEQYF. In DNA form, the CDR3 reads TGTGCCAGCAGTTTAACGTACGAGCAGTACTTC.

The rearrangement joins TRBV10-3 to TRBJ2-7, with D unresolved. Germline CDR1 is ENHRY and CDR2 is SYGVKD. The CDR3 contains 13 residues. V lost 10 bases to trimming and J lost 0 bases, with 13 bases between them. For the CDR3, the DNA is TGTGCCACCTGGGATGGTAGCTCCTACGAGCAGTACTTC. Amino acid sequence: CATWDGSSYEQYF.

The chain has TRBV7-9 and TRBJ1-1; D call uncertain. The CDR3 loop spans 15 amino acids. V lost 0 bases and J 2 bases, leaving 10 bases between the germline ends. The germline V gene has CDR1 SEHNR and CDR2 FQNEAQ (reference sequence). CDR3 loop: CASSLALARNTEAFF. The CDR3 DNA reads as TGTGCCAGCAGCTTAGCCCTCGCACGTAACACTGAAGCTTTCTTT.

A note on this clone: The junction departs from the called germline gene at one end, perhaps through a read error. The CDR3 DNA follows: TGTGCCAGCAGCTTAGATCTGGCAGGGGAAATCGGGATCTTT. It yields the protein CASSLDLAGEIGIF. This rearrangement joins TRBV11-3 to TRBJ1-1; tentatively, D is TRBD1 (6 bases). Germline V lookup: CDR1 SGHNT, CDR2 YENEEA. The CDR3 runs to 14 residues.

This sequence joins TRBV19 and TRBJ2-7; TRBD1 matches at 9 bases. This CDR3 comprises 16 residues. V trimming: 6 bases; J trimming: 2 bases; junction bases outside the gene matches: 11. Germline CDR1 and CDR2: LNHDA and SQIVND (reference sequence). The CDR3 DNA sequence: TGTGCCAGTAGATCCCCACCGGGACAGGGACCCTACGAGCAGTACTTC. Protein product: CASRSPPGQGPYEQYF.

This rearrangement joins TRBV19 to TRBJ1-3; possibly TRBD1 for D (5 bases). Trimming removed 8 bases from V and 0 bases from J, with 20 bases in between. Per the germline V gene, CDR1 is LNHDA and CDR2 is SQIVND (reference sequence). CDR3 length equals 17 residues. CDR3 sequence reads: CASSLLRGRSSGNTIYF. The CDR3 DNA reads TGTGCCAGTTCCCTACTCCGGGGACGGAGCTCTGGAAACACCATATATTTT.

V usage is TRBV7-8 and J usage is TRBJ2-1; no clear D. Trimming cost V 5 bases and J 8 bases, with 13 bases left between them. The CDR3 extends over 13 amino acids. Germline values: CDR1 SGHVS, CDR2 FQNEAQ. This CDR3 is CASSHRFTDEQFF. DNA for the CDR3: TGTGCCAGCAGCCACCGGTTCACCGATGAGCAGTTCTTC. Full variable domain (outside the CDR3, taken from reference TRBV7-8 and TRBJ2-1): GAGVSQSPRYKVAKRGQDVALRCDPISGHVSLFWYQQALGQGPEFLTYFQNEAQLDKSGLPSDRFFAERPEGSVSTLKIQRTQQEDSAVYLCASSHRFTDEQFFGPGTRLTVL.